The clone carrying this T cell receptor beta chain has a single count. This table comes from immunoSEQ multiplex PCR, and its TCRdb copy is limited to in-frame clones, with some not included. Found here are approximately 70,000 clones, about 83% of them singletons; the top ten hold less than 20%. This specimen belongs to a study of control samples from healthy donors and cancer patients. CDR3 size: 11 residues. Germline CDR1 and CDR2: DFQATT and SNEGSKA (reference sequence). V was trimmed by 0 bases and J by 12 bases, leaving 11 bases between them. The rearrangement joins TRBV20-1 to TRBJ2-5; possible D gene TRBD1, 5 bases. The TCR was taken from a man aged 55 to 70 in good health. Sequences were obtained from blood. The CDR3, as DNA: TGCAGTGCTAGAGATCGGACCAGGGAGTACTTC. Translation: CSARDRTREYF.